The source of this T cell receptor (beta chain) is a study of blood T cell repertoires in COVID-19. Overall study: The United States, Italy and Spain provided the acute and convalescent COVID-19 samples. The analysed material was cDNA or gDNA that came from T cells, B-cell-depleted T cells, or PBMCs.

Original analysis: Quantification of nucleated cells was approximated via reference gene primer amplification. Only in-frame clones appear in the TCRdb table, and some are missing; sequencing was by immunoSEQ multiplex PCR. For V, J and clone size, that table is used; D and trimming come from the DNA. In the table there are fewer than 350,000 clones, roughly 86% of which are singletons. There are 22 residues in the CDR3. Germline loops: CDR1 KGHDR, CDR2 SFDVKD. Trimming took 8 bases from V and 0 from J; bases not matched to a gene: 28. The genes are TRBV24-1 and TRBJ1-1; 8 bases align to TRBD1. This TCR was recovered from a man aged 40-50 years with active or convalescent COVID-19. The sequencing sample was made of peripheral blood. The CDR3 is CATTEAPDRDLLQAGMNTEAFF. The CDR3 DNA follows: TGTGCCACCACCGAGGCCCCGGACAGGGACCTCTTACAGGCGGGAATGAACACTGAAGCTTTCTTT.